The 5 T cell receptor beta chains in this list originate from one sample, sequenced in a study of blood T cell repertoires in COVID-19. Only in-frame clones appear in the TCRdb table, and some are missing; sequencing was by immunoSEQ multiplex PCR. The table records 60,000 or so clones, under 95% of them present only once. Sequenced: peripheral blood. The source of these receptors is a human donor in a cohort sampled during active COVID-19.

This clone was counted once. The CDR3: CASSPGTNEKLFF. For the CDR3, the DNA is TGTGCCAGCTCACCCGGGACTAATGAAAAACTGTTTTTT. The V and J genes are TRBV18 and TRBJ1-4; no definite D call. The V end lost 3 bases, the J end lost 2 bases, and 4 bases lay between the germline ends. CDR1 is KGHSH, CDR2 LQKENI, per germline. CDR3 length equals 13 residues.

This clone was found a few times. The V and J genes are TRBV6-1 and TRBJ2-3; tentative D call: TRBD1 (6 bases). Germline lookup yields CDR1 MNHNS and CDR2 SASEGT. The CDR3 has 16 residues. V was pared by 2 bases and J by 6 bases, with 18 bases between. The CDR3: CASSEKQGQRRDTQYF. In DNA, the CDR3 is TGTGCCAGCAGTGAAAAGCAAGGACAGCGGCGCGATACGCAGTATTTT.

The chain uses TRBV25-1 and TRBJ2-1; 10 bases fit TRBD2. Losses at the gene ends were 6 bases for V and 5 bases for J; bases not matched to a gene: 16. Germline CDR1 and CDR2: MGHDK and SYGVNS. This CDR3 is built from 18 residues. The CDR3 spells CASSGPFSSGSTNNEQFF. The CDR3 nucleotides read TGTGCCAGCAGCGGCCCCTTCTCTAGCGGGAGTACCAACAATGAGCAGTTCTTC.

The chain employs TRBV6-2 or TRBV6-3 and TRBJ2-7, with TRBD1 matching 8 bases. Per germline, CDR1 MNHEY and CDR2 SVGEGT. CDR3 length: 15 amino acids. V shed 4 bases and J 1 base; nucleotides not matched to a gene: 6. The DNA of the CDR3 is TGTGCCAGCAGTTTCCAGGGGGCGAGGTCCTACGAGCAGTACTTC. Its protein is CASSFQGARSYEQYF.

This chain links TRBV28 with TRBJ2-1; D is undetermined. With 5 bases removed from V and 5 bases from J, the gap between germline ends came to 19 bases. The CDR3 extends over 16 amino acids. Germline-derived CDR1 and CDR2 are MDHEN and SYDVKM. Written as DNA, the CDR3 is TGTGCCAGCAGTCCAACCGGAGAAGCCTTTAACAATGAGCAGTTCTTC. Translating gives CASSPTGEAFNNEQFF. Supplemented by reference TRBV28 and TRBJ2-1, the full variable domain reads DVKVTQSSRYLVKRTGEKVFLECVQDMDHENMFWYRQDPGLGLRLIYFSYDVKMKEKGDIPEGYSVSREKKERFSLILESASTNQTSMYLCASSPTGEAFNNEQFFGPGTRLTVL.